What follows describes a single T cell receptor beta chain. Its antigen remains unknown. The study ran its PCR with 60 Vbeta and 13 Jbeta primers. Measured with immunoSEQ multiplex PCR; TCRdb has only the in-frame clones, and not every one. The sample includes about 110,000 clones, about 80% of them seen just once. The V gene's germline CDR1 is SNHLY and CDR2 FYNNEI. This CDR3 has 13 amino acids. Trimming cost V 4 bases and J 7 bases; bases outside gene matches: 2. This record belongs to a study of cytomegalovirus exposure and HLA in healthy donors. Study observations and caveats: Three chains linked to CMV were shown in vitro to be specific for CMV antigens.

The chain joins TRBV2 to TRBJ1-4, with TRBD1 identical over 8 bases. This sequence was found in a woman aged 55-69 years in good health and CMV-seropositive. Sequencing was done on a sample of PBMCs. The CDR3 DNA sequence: TGTGCCAGCAGTGGGGACAGGAGTGAAAAACTGTTTTTT. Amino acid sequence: CASSGDRSEKLFF.